These T cell receptor beta chains were read from a single sample in a study of T-cell memory formation after mild COVID-19. TCRdb independently ran MiXCR on the 5' RACE reads; one entry per CDR3 protein. The sample yields about 350,000 distinct CDR3 sequences, around 14% seen once. The specimen was PBMCs or a T cell subset sorted from them (not recorded which). All receptors come from a young man who had mild COVID-19 (a few samples of this study predate the infection). Cell type and time point are not known. Both conserved end residues are part of each CDR3. Each record gives: V gene, clone size, J gene, D gene, CDR3 DNA, CDR3 protein. A D gene is named only where the DNA matches it firmly. Part of the rows lack a size; the others show once, few, many or a class for expanded clones.

>TRBV18|few|TRBJ2-1|.
TGTGCCAGCCGTCATTATAGCGGCAATGAGCAGTTCTTC
CASRHYSGNEQFF
>TRBV5-1|.|TRBJ1-2|.
TGCGCCAGCAGCTTGGCCGTGACGGACTATGGCTACACCTTC
CASSLAVTDYGYTF
>TRBV4-3|few|TRBJ1-2|.
TGCGCCAGCCGCAGGCGCGCAGACGACTTCTATGGCTACACCTTC
CASRRRADDFYGYTF
>TRBV18|.|TRBJ2-2|.
TGTGCCAGCTCACCAACTCAGGCCGCGAACACCGGGGAGCTGTTTTTT
CASSPTQAANTGELFF
>TRBV29-1|.|TRBJ2-2|.
TGCAGCGTTGAGGTGACGAACACCGGGGAGCTGTTTTTT
CSVEVTNTGELFF
>TRBV4-1|few|TRBJ1-2|TRBD1
TGCGCCAGCAGCCAAGATCAACGGACAGGGACATATGGCTACACCTTC
CASSQDQRTGTYGYTF
>TRBV23-1|.|TRBJ1-5|.
TGCGCCAGCAGTCCCCGGGGAGGATCGGTTGAAAGCAATCAGCCCCAGCATTTT
CASSPRGGSVESNQPQHF
>TRBV6-4|.|TRBJ2-3|TRBD2
TGTGCCAGCAGAAGACTAGCGGGTAGCACAGATACGCAGTATTTT
CASRRLAGSTDTQYF
>TRBV25-1|few|TRBJ1-6|.
TGTGCCAGCAGTGAAGGGGCCCACAGTAGGTTCAGCTCCTATAATTCACCCCTCCACTTT
CASSEGAHSRFSSYNSPLHF
>TRBV6-2/TRBV6-3|.|TRBJ2-1|.
TGTGCCAGCAGTTGCAGCCGTAGGGTCCCTTCAGTGGATGAGCAGTTCTTC
CASSCSRRVPSVDEQFF
>TRBV5-1|few|TRBJ2-5|.
TGCGCCAGCAGCTGGCGGGCGGGGCGAGAAGAGACCCAGTACTTC
CASSWRAGREETQYF
>TRBV13|few|TRBJ2-3|.
TGTGCCAGCAGCTTAGCCCCTCCGGGGCGGGGCTACACAGATACGCAGTATTTT
CASSLAPPGRGYTDTQYF
>TRBV12-3/TRBV12-4|many|TRBJ1-2|.
TGTGCCAGCAGTTTCACGGGGGCAAATGGCTACACCTTC
CASSFTGANGYTF
>TRBV12-3/TRBV12-4|few|TRBJ1-3|.
TGTGCCAGCAGTTTAGGGGCTCGACAGCTTGCCTCTGGAAACACCATATATTTT
CASSLGARQLASGNTIYF